This T cell receptor (beta chain) was sequenced in a study of T cells after somatic rescue of genetic block. TCRdb keeps only in-frame clones here, not all; method: immunoSEQ multiplex PCR. In the table there are roughly 14,000 clones, approximately 75% of which are singletons. This CDR3 comprises 12 residues. Trimming removed 3 bases from V and 5 bases from J, with 7 bases in between. CDR1 is LNHDA, CDR2 SQIVND, per germline (reference sequence). The chain uses TRBV19 and TRBJ1-1; no clear D gene. Material for sequencing was peripheral blood mononuclear cells (PBMCs). This sequence originates from a boy aged 5 to 17. The CDR3 spells CASSIRQTEAFF. CDR3 DNA sequence: TGTGCCAGTAGTATCCGACAAACTGAAGCTTTCTTT.